This T cell receptor (beta chain) was sequenced during a study of cytomegalovirus exposure and HLA in healthy donors. General study points: Presence/absence analyses assumed roughly uniform sequencing depth across donors, which may not hold.

Comment on this clone: As yet, its antigen is unknown.

The PCR was carried out with 60 Vbeta primers and 13 Jbeta primers. Sequenced by immunoSEQ multiplex PCR; TCRdb stores in-frame clones only, minus some. The sample has 85,000 or so clones; the top ten hold less than 1.5%. Germline V gene sequence: CDR1 KGHSH, CDR2 LQKENI. CDR3 length equals 16 residues. Trimming at V came to 3 bases and at J to 6 bases, leaving 7 bases not matched to a gene. The sample comprised PBMCs. This TCR was recovered from a woman in her 30s in good health and CMV-seronegative. The gene calls are TRBV18 and TRBJ2-1, with 11 bases lining up with TRBD2. The CDR3 DNA sequence: TGTGCCAGCTCACCCTCCGCTAGCGGGGGGCTCAATGAGCAGTTCTTC. The encoded protein is CASSPSASGGLNEQFF.